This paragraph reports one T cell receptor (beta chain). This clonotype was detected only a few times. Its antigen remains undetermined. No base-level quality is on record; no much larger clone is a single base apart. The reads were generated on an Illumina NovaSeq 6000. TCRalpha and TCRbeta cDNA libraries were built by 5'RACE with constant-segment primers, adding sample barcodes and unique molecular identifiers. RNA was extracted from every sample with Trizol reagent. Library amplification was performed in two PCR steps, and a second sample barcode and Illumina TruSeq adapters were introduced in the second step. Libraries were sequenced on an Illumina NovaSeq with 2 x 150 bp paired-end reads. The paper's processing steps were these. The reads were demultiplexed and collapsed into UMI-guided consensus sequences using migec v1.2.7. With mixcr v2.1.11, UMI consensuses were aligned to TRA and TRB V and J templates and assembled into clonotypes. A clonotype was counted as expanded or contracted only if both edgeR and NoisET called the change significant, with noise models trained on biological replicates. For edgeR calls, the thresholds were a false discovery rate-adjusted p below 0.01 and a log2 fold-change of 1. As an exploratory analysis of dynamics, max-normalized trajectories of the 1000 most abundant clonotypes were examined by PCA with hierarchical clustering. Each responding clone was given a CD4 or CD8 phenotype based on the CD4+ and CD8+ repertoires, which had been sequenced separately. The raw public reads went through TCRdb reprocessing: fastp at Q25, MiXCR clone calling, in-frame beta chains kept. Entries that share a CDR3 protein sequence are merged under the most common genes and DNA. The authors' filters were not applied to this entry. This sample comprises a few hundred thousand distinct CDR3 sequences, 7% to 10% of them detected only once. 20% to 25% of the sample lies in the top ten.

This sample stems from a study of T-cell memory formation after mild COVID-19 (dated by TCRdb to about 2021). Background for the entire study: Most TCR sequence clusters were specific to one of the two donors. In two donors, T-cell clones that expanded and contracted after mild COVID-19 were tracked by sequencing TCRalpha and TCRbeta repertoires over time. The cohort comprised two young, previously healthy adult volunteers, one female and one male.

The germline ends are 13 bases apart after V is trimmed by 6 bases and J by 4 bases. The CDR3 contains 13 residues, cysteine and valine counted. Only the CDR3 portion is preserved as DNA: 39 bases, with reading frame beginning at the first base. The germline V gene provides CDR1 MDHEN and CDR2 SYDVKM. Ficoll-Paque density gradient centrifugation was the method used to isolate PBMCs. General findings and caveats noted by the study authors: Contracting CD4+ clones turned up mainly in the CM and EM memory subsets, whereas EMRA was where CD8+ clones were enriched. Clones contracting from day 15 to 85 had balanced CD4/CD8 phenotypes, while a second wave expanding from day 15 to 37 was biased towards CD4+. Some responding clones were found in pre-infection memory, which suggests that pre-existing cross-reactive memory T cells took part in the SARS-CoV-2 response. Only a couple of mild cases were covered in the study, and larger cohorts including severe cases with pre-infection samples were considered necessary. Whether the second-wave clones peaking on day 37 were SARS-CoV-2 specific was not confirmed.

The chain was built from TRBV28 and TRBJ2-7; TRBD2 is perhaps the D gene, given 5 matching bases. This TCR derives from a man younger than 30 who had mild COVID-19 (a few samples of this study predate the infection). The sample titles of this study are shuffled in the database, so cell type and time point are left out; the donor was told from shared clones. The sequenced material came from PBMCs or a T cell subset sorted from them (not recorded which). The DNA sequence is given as TGTGCCAGCAGCTTCGTTGGCGGGTACGAGCAGTACGTC. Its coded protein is CASSFVGGYEQYV.